One and the same sample provided the 8 T cell receptor beta chains below, sequenced in a study of blood T cell repertoires in COVID-19. Some clones are missing from TCRdb's copy, which holds only in-frame ones; the method was immunoSEQ multiplex PCR. The sample has under 200,000 clones; roughly 90% are singletons. The specimen sequenced was PBMCs or T cells enriched from blood (not recorded which). The receptors stem from a woman aged 50 to 60 who had recovered from COVID-19.

V gene TRBV6-5 combines with J gene TRBJ1-3, with 8 nucleotides matching TRBD1. Germline values: CDR1 MNHEY, CDR2 SVGAGI. The CDR3 is made up of 15 amino acids. Losses at the gene ends were 4 bases for V and 8 bases for J; bases not matched to a gene: 10. CDR3 sequence (DNA): TGTGCCAGCAGTTTGGACAGGGTCGTCGGGGACACCATATATTTT. It yields the protein CASSLDRVVGDTIYF.

The gene calls are TRBV9 and TRBJ1-1; a weak D match, TRBD1 (6 bases). The germline V gene encodes CDR1 SGDLS and CDR2 YYNGEE. V shed 3 bases and J shed 0 bases, with 12 bases lying between them. This CDR3 is 15 amino acids long. Here the CDR3 reads CASSAVQGLNTEAFF. DNA of the CDR3: TGTGCCAGCAGCGCAGTACAGGGCCTGAACACTGAAGCTTTCTTT.

This clone appeared once. V and J are TRBV27 and TRBJ1-6; D uncertain. The length of the CDR3 is 14 residues. Germline V gene sequence: CDR1 MNHEY, CDR2 SMNVEV (reference sequence). The V end lost 4 bases, the J end lost 9 bases, and 13 bases lay between the germline ends. The CDR3 region is CASSSLLDVSPLHF. Here the CDR3 DNA reads TGTGCCAGCAGTTCCTTACTTGATGTTTCACCCCTCCACTTT.

The CDR3 region is CAWSGSGGTEAFF. The CDR3 coding sequence is TGTGCCTGGAGTGGATCGGGCGGGACTGAAGCTTTCTTT. V gene TRBV30 combines with J gene TRBJ1-1; D unclear. V lost 1 base and J lost 5, with 11 bases in between. This CDR3 spans 13 amino acids. Germline CDR1 GTSNPN, CDR2 SVGIG (reference sequence).

The chain links TRBV6-5 to TRBJ2-3, with 7 bases that match TRBD2. V was pared by 8 bases and J by 1 base, with 9 bases of the junction left unmatched. The germline gives CDR1 MNHEY, CDR2 SVGAGI. This CDR3 comprises 15 residues. The CDR3 DNA reads as TGTGCCAGCCTACCCTCAGGGAGGGGCACAGATACGCAGTATTTT. Translation gives CASLPSGRGTDTQYF.

The chain is built from TRBV4-3 and TRBJ2-2, with D unresolved. The V gene's germline CDR1 is LGHNA and CDR2 YSLEER. The CDR3 covers 15 residues. Trimming left V 1 base short and J 5 bases short, with 11 bases between. The chain's CDR3 is CASSQVRSRTGELFF. CDR3 coding DNA: TGCGCCAGCAGCCAAGTACGGTCACGGACCGGGGAGCTGTTTTTT.

The V and J genes are TRBV6-5 and TRBJ2-1; D remains unclear. Germline V CDR1 and CDR2: MNHEY, SVGAGI. This CDR3 region has 16 residues. Trimming removed 0 bases at V and 6 bases at J, with 15 bases between. This CDR3 reads CASSYSMATARNEQFF. The CDR3 region has the DNA TGTGCCAGCAGTTACTCGATGGCGACTGCTCGCAATGAGCAGTTCTTC.

The rearrangement links TRBV5-6 to TRBJ1-2; D is possibly TRBD1 (5 bases). This CDR3 comprises 15 residues. Germline CDR1 is SGHDT and CDR2 is YYEEEE. Deletions cut 0 bases from V and 4 bases from J, with 13 bases between. CDR3 protein: CASSLGDRQFYGYTF. CDR3 nucleotides: TGTGCCAGCAGCTTGGGGGATCGACAGTTCTATGGCTACACCTTC.